This T cell receptor (beta chain) was profiled in a study of Tregs in tolerant kidney transplant recipients (dated by TCRdb to the late 2010s). Study-wide context: The transplants used related donors with nonmyeloablative bone marrow transplantation, and mixed chimerism in the human trials was transient. The study used TCRbeta sequencing to identify donor-specific regulatory T cells before combined kidney and bone marrow transplantation, then tracked those cells after transplant. General findings and caveats noted by the study authors: Because the PCR primers were changed over time for some patients, nucleotide-level comparison could not be performed across the samples from those patients. Expanding Tregs with activated donor B cells appeared to identify the most biologically relevant and donor-specific TCRbeta repertoire. In tolerant patients, the expansion of donor-specific Tregs was greater than global Treg expansion, suggesting that the expansion was antigen-driven rather than nonspecific. The study was limited by small patient numbers, and the findings need validation in larger populations and under other immunosuppression protocols. Biological reproducibility was not directly assessed, although technical replication error appeared to be minimal.

For TCRbeta CDR3 sequencing, genomic DNA from the sorted cells was extracted using the QIAGEN DNeasy Blood and Tissue Kit. Through immunoSEQ, high-throughput TCRbeta CDR3 sequencing was done commercially, including PCR amplification with internal controls and bias correction. Regarding the original processing steps: Unique productive TCRbeta sequences were defined by CDR3 nucleotide sequence where primers matched, otherwise by CDR3 amino acid sequence with Vbeta and Jbeta genes. To correct for sorting error, sequences found in more than one sorted population at a frequency ratio of 2:1 or less were discarded, and the remaining shared sequences were assigned to the population with the higher frequency. Donor-reactive sequences were defined as at least 5-fold expanded in CFSE-low cells versus unstimulated cells, with frequency of at least 0.01% in CFSE-low cells. Jensen-Shannon divergence, calculated on the top 100 TCRbeta sequences ranked by frequency, was used to quantify repertoire divergence. When a sample had multiple sequencing runs, each run was corrected for sorting error separately and the runs were then pooled. What TCRdb holds here is the immuneACCESS table cut down to in-frame rearrangements. Part of the clones is not present; checked against another copy, under half of the missing clones reflect an unresolved V gene, and the others are unexplained. That table furnishes V, J and clone size, whereas the DNA furnished D and trimming. This sample has 100,000 to 120,000 clones in its table, and 85% to 90% of those were observed once. The ten biggest clones cover about 0.35% of the sample.

Per the germline V gene, SQVTM is the CDR1 and ANQGSEA is the CDR2. Trimming takes 6 bases off V and 5 bases off J; junction bases not matched to a gene: 7. The CDR3 runs 13 residues from the cysteine to the phenylalanine. The entry retains the CDR3 DNA only, 39 bases that are in frame from base 1. This specimen's time point label, interpreted: blood sample drawn before combined kidney and bone marrow transplant. Thawed PBMCs were FACS-sorted into unstimulated Tregs (CD4+CD25+CD127-), CD4+ non-Tregs (CD4+CD25-), CD4 cells and CD8 cells. The patients were a few recipients of combined kidney and bone marrow transplants from the ITN036ST trial, and samples were available only for these trial subjects. Healthy control blood was processed to PBMCs by Ficoll density gradient and cryopreserved, and patient PBMCs were collected before and after transplant. For this clone: Its antigen target is currently unknown. Base qualities are missing; no much larger clone stands one base away.

The source is a human donor who received a combined kidney and bone marrow transplant. Specimen: CD4+ T cells from blood, collected before the transplant. This chain joins TRBV29-1 to TRBJ2-5; 9 junctional bases match TRBD2. The CDR3 reads as follows: CSVRLAGLETQYF. The DNA sequence is as follows: TGCAGCGTGAGGCTAGCGGGGTTGGAGACCCAGTACTTC.